This T cell receptor beta chain was found in a study of sequential checkpoint blockade in melanoma. Study-level background: Arm A got nivolumab then ipilimumab; arm B the reverse, 1:1. After nivolumab or ipilimumab alone, about 22 patients had week-13 rebiopsies.

The CDR3 contains 13 residues. V lost 8 bases to trimming and J lost 7 bases, with 15 bases between them. The germline CDR1 and CDR2 sequences are MNHGY and SAAAGT. Study observations and caveats: About 30 times likelier clinical benefit followed increased tumor T-cell fraction and clonality.

Sample treatment: randomized to nivolumab then ipilimumab (arm A) or the reverse (arm B). The data were produced by immunoSEQ multiplex PCR, yet TCRdb's version contains in-frame clones alone and is incomplete. The repertoire holds about 2,300 clones, with roughly a third as singletons. Turning to this clone: Its antigen remains unidentified.

The sequence was collected from a human donor with melanoma. The specimen comprised tumor tissue (inferred from file names), sampled from a patient given nivolumab and ipilimumab in sequence. V gene TRBV6-8 combines with J gene TRBJ1-5, with D uncertain. CDR3 sequence (DNA): TGTGCCAGCCTAACCTTGGGGTACCAGCCCCAGCATTTT. This translates into CASLTLGYQPQHF.